The rows below give T cell receptor beta chains drawn from one sample of a study of cytomegalovirus exposure and HLA in healthy donors. Clones were sequenced by immunoSEQ multiplex PCR, and TCRdb holds only the in-frame ones, with some missing. The data show around 110,000 clones, with more than 65% seen just once and approximately 4.2% held by the top ten. Specimen: PBMCs. These receptors came from a male donor in good health and CMV-seronegative. CDR3s include the opening cysteine and the closing phenylalanine or tryptophan. Each record gives: CDR3 protein, CDR3 DNA, clone size, CDR3 length, D gene, J gene, V gene. D genes are given only for firm matches. Clone size, where shown, is once, few, many, or a class for clones that have expanded.

CDR3 protein: CASSWGQNFYNEQFF
CDR3 DNA: TGTGCCAGCAGTTGGGGACAGAATTTTTACAATGAGCAGTTCTTC
clone size: once
CDR3 length: 15
D gene: TRBD1
J gene: TRBJ2-1
V gene: TRBV7-2

CDR3 protein: CAMGVAGGDEQYF
CDR3 DNA: TGTGCCATGGGCGTAGCAGGGGGCGACGAGCAGTACTTC
clone size: NA
CDR3 length: 13
D gene: TRBD1
J gene: TRBJ2-7
V gene: TRBV10-3

CDR3 protein: CASSAQVYTEAFF
CDR3 DNA: TGTGCCAGCAGCGCACAGGTTTACACTGAAGCTTTCTTT
clone size: NA
CDR3 length: 13
D gene: NA
J gene: TRBJ1-1
V gene: TRBV7-2

CDR3 protein: CASRPGTLLADTQYF
CDR3 DNA: TGTGCCAGCAGGCCCGGGACTCTACTCGCAGATACGCAGTATTTT
clone size: NA
CDR3 length: 15
D gene: NA
J gene: TRBJ2-3
V gene: TRBV6-6

CDR3 protein: CAWGSGTSGYNEQFF
CDR3 DNA: TGTGCTTGGGGATCCGGGACTAGCGGGTACAATGAGCAGTTCTTC
clone size: NA
CDR3 length: 15
D gene: TRBD2
J gene: TRBJ2-1
V gene: TRBV5-4

CDR3 protein: CASSPGQVYQETQYF
CDR3 DNA: TGTGCCAGTAGTCCGGGACAGGTTTACCAAGAGACCCAGTACTTC
clone size: NA
CDR3 length: 15
D gene: TRBD1
J gene: TRBJ2-5
V gene: TRBV19

CDR3 protein: CASSLRGGGVDEQYF
CDR3 DNA: TGTGCCAGCAGCTTAAGGGGAGGGGGGGTAGACGAGCAGTACTTC
clone size: NA
CDR3 length: 15
D gene: NA
J gene: TRBJ2-7
V gene: TRBV7-3

CDR3 protein: CASFGTSGTYEQYF
CDR3 DNA: TGCGCCAGCTTTGGGACTAGCGGAACCTACGAGCAGTACTTC
clone size: NA
CDR3 length: 14
D gene: TRBD2
J gene: TRBJ2-7
V gene: TRBV10-1

CDR3 protein: CASSRPGTSGKGWYF
CDR3 DNA: TGTGCCAGCAGCCGACCCGGGACTAGCGGGAAGGGGTGGTACTTC
clone size: once
CDR3 length: 15
D gene: TRBD2
J gene: TRBJ2-5
V gene: TRBV5-5

CDR3 protein: CASSLGSSGYEQYF
CDR3 DNA: TGTGCCAGCAGCTTAGGCTCGAGCGGCTACGAGCAGTACTTC
clone size: NA
CDR3 length: 14
D gene: NA
J gene: TRBJ2-7
V gene: TRBV7-6

CDR3 protein: CASSVGQQNTEAFF
CDR3 DNA: TGTGCCAGCAGTGTTGGACAACAGAACACTGAAGCTTTCTTT
clone size: NA
CDR3 length: 14
D gene: NA
J gene: TRBJ1-1
V gene: TRBV6-5

CDR3 protein: CASSRPDRANEKLFF
CDR3 DNA: TGTGCCAGCAGTCGCCCTGACAGGGCTAATGAAAAACTGTTTTTT
clone size: NA
CDR3 length: 15
D gene: TRBD1
J gene: TRBJ1-4
V gene: TRBV6-1

CDR3 protein: CAWSPPRRGVGNQPQHF
CDR3 DNA: TGTGCCTGGAGTCCCCCCCGACGGGGGGTTGGCAATCAGCCCCAGCATTTT
clone size: NA
CDR3 length: 17
D gene: NA
J gene: TRBJ1-5
V gene: TRBV30

CDR3 protein: CASSPSSGRVEQYF
CDR3 DNA: TGTGCCAGCAGTCCCTCTAGCGGGAGAGTCGAGCAGTACTTC
clone size: NA
CDR3 length: 14
D gene: TRBD2
J gene: TRBJ2-7
V gene: TRBV27

CDR3 protein: CASSLGRDYIGTQYF
CDR3 DNA: TGTGCCAGCAGCTTAGGCCGGGACTACATAGGTACGCAGTATTTT
clone size: few
CDR3 length: 15
D gene: TRBD2
J gene: TRBJ2-3
V gene: TRBV7-2

CDR3 protein: CATSGPGQSYNEQFF
CDR3 DNA: TGTGCCACCAGCGGCCCCGGACAGTCTTACAATGAGCAGTTCTTC
clone size: NA
CDR3 length: 15
D gene: NA
J gene: TRBJ2-1
V gene: TRBV15

CDR3 protein: CSASFYNEQFF
CDR3 DNA: TGCAGTGCTAGCTTCTACAATGAGCAGTTCTTC
clone size: NA
CDR3 length: 11
D gene: NA
J gene: TRBJ2-1
V gene: TRBV20-1